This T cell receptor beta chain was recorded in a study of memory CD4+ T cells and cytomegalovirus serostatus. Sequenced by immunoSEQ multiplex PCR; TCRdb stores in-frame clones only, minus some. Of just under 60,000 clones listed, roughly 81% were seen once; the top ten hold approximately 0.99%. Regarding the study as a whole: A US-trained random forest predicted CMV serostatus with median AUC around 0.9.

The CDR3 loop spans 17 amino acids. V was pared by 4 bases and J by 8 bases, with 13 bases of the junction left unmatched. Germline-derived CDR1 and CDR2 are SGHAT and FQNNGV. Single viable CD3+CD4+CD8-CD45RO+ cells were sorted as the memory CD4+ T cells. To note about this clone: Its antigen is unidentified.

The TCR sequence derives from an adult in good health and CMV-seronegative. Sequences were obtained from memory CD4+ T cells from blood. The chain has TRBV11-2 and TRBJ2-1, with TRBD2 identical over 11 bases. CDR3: CASSSSRASGRTDEQFF. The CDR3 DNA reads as TGTGCCAGCAGCTCCTCCCGGGCTAGCGGGAGGACTGATGAGCAGTTCTTC.